This T cell receptor beta chain came from a study of technical replicates of blood from a few donors (dated by TCRdb to the late 2010s). On this clone: No cognate antigen has been identified for it. Per-nucleotide qualities are absent, and no much larger clonotype sits a single base away.

The V and J ends are trimmed by 8 bases and 4 bases, leaving 15 bases between them. The germline V gene encodes CDR1 LNHDA and CDR2 SQIVND (reference sequence). From the cysteine up to the phenylalanine, the CDR3 has a length of 13 residues. CDR3 DNA is the only sequence kept; it has 39 bases, read in frame from the first base. The library was produced with the immunoSEQ multiplex PCR assay. Held by TCRdb, this immuneACCESS table contains in-frame sequences only and omits some clones. Under half of the omission traces to an unresolved V gene where checked; the cause of the rest is unknown. The sample has about 66,000 clones on record, around nine tenths of them singletons. The ten largest clones represent about 4.6% of the sample.

This TCR derives from a human donor in good health. Some clones in this sample may be carry-over from other donors' samples. Input material: PBMCs. Recombination connected TRBV19 to TRBJ2-7; TRBD2 might be the D gene, on 7 matching bases. The encoded CDR3 is CASRAGASYEQYF. The base sequence is TGTGCCAGTCGGGCGGGGGCATCATACGAGCAGTACTTC.